Listed below are T cell receptor beta chains from one sample, sequenced in a study of blood T cell repertoires in COVID-19. The repertoire was sequenced with immunoSEQ multiplex PCR; TCRdb's copy has only in-frame clones and lacks some. Found here are 150,000 to 200,000 clones, around 84% of them singletons; the top ten hold around 2.7%. The sequenced sample consisted of peripheral blood. Receptors were obtained from a man aged 40-55 years with active or convalescent COVID-19. The CDR3 runs from the conserved cysteine through the conserved F or W. The D gene is left open where the match is weak. Clone size appears in some rows only: once, few, many, or a class for an expanded clone.

few	TRBV2	TRBJ1-1	NA	CASKLPHIGTEAFF	TGTGCCAGCAAACTCCCCCATATTGGCACTGAAGCTTTCTTT
once	TRBV19	TRBJ2-7	TRBD1	CASSKRDRAYEQYF	TGTGCCAGTAGTAAAAGGGACAGGGCTTACGAGCAGTACTTC
NA	TRBV20-1	TRBJ1-5	TRBD1	CSASPGTGRNQPQHF	TGCAGTGCAAGTCCCGGGACAGGTAGGAATCAGCCCCAGCATTTT
NA	TRBV28	TRBJ1-5	NA	CASKNGHYGLPQHF	TGTGCCAGCAAAAATGGACACTACGGTCTGCCCCAGCATTTT
NA	TRBV12-3/TRBV12-4	TRBJ1-1	NA	CASSLVREGRFF	TGTGCCAGCAGTTTAGTTCGGGAGGGTCGGTTCTTT
NA	TRBV13	TRBJ2-5	TRBD1	CASSPELQGAGVTQYF	TGTGCCAGCAGCCCAGAACTACAGGGGGCCGGGGTGACCCAGTACTTC
NA	TRBV5-1	TRBJ2-5	NA	CASSLEAGETQYF	TGCGCCAGCAGCTTGGAGGCCGGGGAGACCCAGTACTTC
NA	TRBV28	TRBJ1-5	NA	CASSLNNRGNQPQHF	TGTGCCAGCAGTTTAAATAACCGGGGAAATCAGCCCCAGCATTTT
NA	TRBV25-1	TRBJ1-5	NA	CASTSGNQPQHF	TGTGCCAGCACCTCGGGGAATCAGCCCCAGCATTTT
once	TRBV7-8	TRBJ2-7	NA	CASSPFRVVIGNEQYF	TGTGCCAGCAGCCCTTTTCGCGTAGTCATCGGGAACGAGCAGTACTTC
NA	TRBV7-9	TRBJ1-1	NA	CASSLEIGGMDTEAFF	TGTGCCAGCAGCTTAGAGATAGGGGGTATGGACACTGAAGCTTTCTTT